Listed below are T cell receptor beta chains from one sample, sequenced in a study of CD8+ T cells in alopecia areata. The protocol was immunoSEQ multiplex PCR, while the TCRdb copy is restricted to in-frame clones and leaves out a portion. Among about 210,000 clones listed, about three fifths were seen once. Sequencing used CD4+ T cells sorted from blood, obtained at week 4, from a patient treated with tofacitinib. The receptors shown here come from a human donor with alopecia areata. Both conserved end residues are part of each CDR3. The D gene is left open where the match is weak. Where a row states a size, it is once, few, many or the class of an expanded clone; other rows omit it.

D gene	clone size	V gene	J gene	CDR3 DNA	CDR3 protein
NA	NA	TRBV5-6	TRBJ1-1	TGTGCCAGCAGCTTGGTCTCGAACACTGAAGCTTTCTTT	CASSLVSNTEAFF
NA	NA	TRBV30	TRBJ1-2	TGTGCCTGGGGGGGAAACCTTCGCTACACCTTC	CAWGGNLRYTF
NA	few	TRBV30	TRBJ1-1	TGTGCCTGGAGACAGAGGGACACTGAAGCTTTCTTT	CAWRQRDTEAFF
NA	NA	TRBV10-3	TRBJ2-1	TGTGCCATCGGGGGTAAGCGGGACAATGAGCAGTTCTTC	CAIGGKRDNEQFF
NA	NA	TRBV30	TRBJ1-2	TGTGCCTCCACCCCTGTGACAGCCAACTATGGCTACACCTTC	CASTPVTANYGYTF
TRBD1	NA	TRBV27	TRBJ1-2	TGTGCCAGCAGTTCCGGACAGGGCAGGGGCTACACCTTC	CASSSGQGRGYTF
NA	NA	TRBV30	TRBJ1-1	TGTTCGGCCGCCAGAAACACTGAAGCTTTCTTT	CSAARNTEAFF
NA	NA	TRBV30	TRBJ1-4	TGTGCCTCCGATGGGACTAATGAAAAACTGTTTTTT	CASDGTNEKLFF
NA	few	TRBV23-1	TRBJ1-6	TGCGCCAGCAGTCAATCAAAAGGGGCCGGGCCCCGGGACGACTCACCCCTCCACTTT	CASSQSKGAGPRDDSPLHF
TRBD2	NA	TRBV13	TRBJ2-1	TGTGCCAGCAGAGCGGGGGACAATGAGCAGTTCTTC	CASRAGDNEQFF
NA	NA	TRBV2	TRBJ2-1	TGTGCCAGCACCGCCGGTGAGCAGTTCTTC	CASTAGEQFF
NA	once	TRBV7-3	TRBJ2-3	TGTGCCAGCAGTCCGGGCCCTAGCACAGATACGCAGTATTTT	CASSPGPSTDTQYF
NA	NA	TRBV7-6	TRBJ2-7	TGTGCCAGCAGCTTGGGGCCGGACGGCGGGAACTACGAGCAGTACTTC	CASSLGPDGGNYEQYF
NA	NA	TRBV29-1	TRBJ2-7	TGCAGCGTTAAACTACGGACGTCCTACGAGCAGTACTTC	CSVKLRTSYEQYF
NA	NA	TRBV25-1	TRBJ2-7	TGTGCCAGCAGAGGGGGACCCTACGAGCAGTACTTC	CASRGGPYEQYF
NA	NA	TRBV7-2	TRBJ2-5	TGTGCCAGCAGCGGGGGGGAAGGGGGCCAAGAGACCCAGTACTTC	CASSGGEGGQETQYF
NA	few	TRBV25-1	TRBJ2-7	TGTGCCAGCAGTGCTGGGCACTCCTACGAGCAGTACTTC	CASSAGHSYEQYF
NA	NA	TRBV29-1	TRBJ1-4	TGCAGCGTTGGGGGAGCAACTAATGAAAAACTGTTTTTT	CSVGGATNEKLFF
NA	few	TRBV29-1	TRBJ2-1	TGCAGCGTTGTAGCAGGGGGGGCTGAGCAGTTCTTC	CSVVAGGAEQFF
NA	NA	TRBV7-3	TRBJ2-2	TGTGCCAGCAGCTCCGGGACCGGGGAGCTGTTTTTT	CASSSGTGELFF
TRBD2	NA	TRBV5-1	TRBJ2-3	TGCGCCAGCAGCTTGGTGGCGGGGGGGCCAGATACGCAGTATTTT	CASSLVAGGPDTQYF
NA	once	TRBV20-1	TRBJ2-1	TGCAGTACCAAGCGTGATGAGCAGTTCTTC	CSTKRDEQFF
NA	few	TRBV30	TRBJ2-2	TGTGCCTGGAGGAAAGTCCGGGGGCCGGCCGGGGAGCTGTTTTTT	CAWRKVRGPAGELFF
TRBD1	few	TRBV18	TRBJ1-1	TGTGCCAGCTCACCACGACAGGGGCGTGGGGACACTGAAGCTTTCTTT	CASSPRQGRGDTEAFF
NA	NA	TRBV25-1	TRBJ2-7	TGTGCCAGTACCCCAACAGGGTCCTACGAGCAGTACTTC	CASTPTGSYEQYF
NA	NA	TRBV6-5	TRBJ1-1	TGTGCCAGCAGTTACTCGTACAGGATGAACACTGAAGCTTTCTTT	CASSYSYRMNTEAFF
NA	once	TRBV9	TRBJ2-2	TGTGCCAGCAGCGTAGTCGGAGCGGCCTTCCCCACCGGGGAGCTGTTTTTT	CASSVVGAAFPTGELFF
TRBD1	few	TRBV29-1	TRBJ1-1	TGCAGCGCCGTAACAGGGGGCCTGAACACTGAAGCTTTCTTT	CSAVTGGLNTEAFF
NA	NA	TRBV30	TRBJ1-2	TGTGCCTGGAGTCAAGGACCCCAAAAGGGCTATGGCTACACCTTC	CAWSQGPQKGYGYTF
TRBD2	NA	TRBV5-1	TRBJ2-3	TGCGCCAGCAGCCCCTATGCGGGGGTAACAGATACGCAGTATTTT	CASSPYAGVTDTQYF
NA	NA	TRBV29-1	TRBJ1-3	TGCAGCGTTGCTACAGCTGGAAACACCATATATTTT	CSVATAGNTIYF
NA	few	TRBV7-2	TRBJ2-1	TGTGCCAGCAGCCCCCTTCGGGGTGAGCAGTTCTTC	CASSPLRGEQFF
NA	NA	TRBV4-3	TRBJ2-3	TGCGCCAGCAGCCAAGTGGGCGGAGATACGCAGTATTTT	CASSQVGGDTQYF
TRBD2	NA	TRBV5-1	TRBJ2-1	TGCGCCAGCAGCGGCGAGACTAGCGCCTTCTTC	CASSGETSAFF
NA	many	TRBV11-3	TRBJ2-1	TGTGCCAGCAGCTTCTTCCCAGGGTACACTCAGTCCAATGAGCAGTTCTTC	CASSFFPGYTQSNEQFF
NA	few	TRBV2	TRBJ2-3	TGTGCCAGCAGTTTTGGACCCGTGCCAGATACGCAGTATTTT	CASSFGPVPDTQYF
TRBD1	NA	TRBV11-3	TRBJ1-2	TGTGCCAGCAGCACCGACAGGGGTAATGGCTACACCTTC	CASSTDRGNGYTF
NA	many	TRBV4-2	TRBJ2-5	TGTGCCAGCAGCCAAGAAGGGCCGAAAGAGACCCAGTACTTC	CASSQEGPKETQYF
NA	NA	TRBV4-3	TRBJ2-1	TGCGCCAGCAGCCAAGATCGTAATGAGCAGTTCTTC	CASSQDRNEQFF